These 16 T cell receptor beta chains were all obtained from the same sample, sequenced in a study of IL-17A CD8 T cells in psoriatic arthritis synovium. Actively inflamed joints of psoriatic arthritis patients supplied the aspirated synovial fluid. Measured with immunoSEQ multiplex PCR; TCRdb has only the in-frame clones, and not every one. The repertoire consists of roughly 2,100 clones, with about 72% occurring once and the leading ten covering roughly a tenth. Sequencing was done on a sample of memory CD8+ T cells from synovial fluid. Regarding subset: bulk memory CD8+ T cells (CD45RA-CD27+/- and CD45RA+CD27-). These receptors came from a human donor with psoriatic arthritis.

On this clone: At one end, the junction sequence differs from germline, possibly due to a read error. The CDR3 region has the DNA TGTGCCAGCAGTGAAGAATGGGCCCCTCTCCCACTAGCCAAGAACATTCAGTACTTC. This translates into CASSEEWAPLPLAKNIQYF. The rearrangement joins TRBV6-1 to TRBJ2-4, with D possibly TRBD2 on 6 matching bases. Per the germline V gene, CDR1 is MNHNS and CDR2 is SASEGT. The CDR3 is 19 amino acids.

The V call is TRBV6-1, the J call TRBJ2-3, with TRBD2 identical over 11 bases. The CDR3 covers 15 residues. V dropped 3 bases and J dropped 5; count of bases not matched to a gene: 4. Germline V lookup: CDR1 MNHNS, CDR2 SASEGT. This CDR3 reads CASSDLAGGGDTQYF. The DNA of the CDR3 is TGTGCCAGCAGTGATCTAGCGGGAGGAGGAGATACGCAGTATTTT.

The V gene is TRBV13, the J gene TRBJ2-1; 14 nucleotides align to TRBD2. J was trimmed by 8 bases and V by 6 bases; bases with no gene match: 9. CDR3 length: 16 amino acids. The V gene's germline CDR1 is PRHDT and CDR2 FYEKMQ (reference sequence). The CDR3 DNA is TGTGCCAGCAGGGAAGGGACTAGCGGGAGCAGGGATGAGCAGTTCTTC. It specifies CASREGTSGSRDEQFF.

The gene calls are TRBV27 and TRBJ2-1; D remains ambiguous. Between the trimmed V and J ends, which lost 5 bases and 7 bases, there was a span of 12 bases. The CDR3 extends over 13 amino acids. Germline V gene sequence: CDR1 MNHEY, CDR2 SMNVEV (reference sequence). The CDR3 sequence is CASSQGFPNEQFF. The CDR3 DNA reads TGTGCCAGCAGTCAAGGGTTTCCAAATGAGCAGTTCTTC.

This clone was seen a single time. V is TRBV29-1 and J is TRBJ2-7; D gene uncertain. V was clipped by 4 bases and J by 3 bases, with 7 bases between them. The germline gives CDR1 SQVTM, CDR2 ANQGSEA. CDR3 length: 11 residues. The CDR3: CSVVQDYEQYF. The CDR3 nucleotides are TGCAGCGTTGTTCAGGACTACGAGCAGTACTTC.

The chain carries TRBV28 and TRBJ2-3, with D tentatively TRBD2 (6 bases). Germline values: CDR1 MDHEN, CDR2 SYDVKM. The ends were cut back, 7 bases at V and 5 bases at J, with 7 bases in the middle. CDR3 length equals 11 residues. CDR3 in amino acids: CASMGGDTQYF. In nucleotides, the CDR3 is TGTGCCAGCATGGGGGGAGATACGCAGTATTTT.

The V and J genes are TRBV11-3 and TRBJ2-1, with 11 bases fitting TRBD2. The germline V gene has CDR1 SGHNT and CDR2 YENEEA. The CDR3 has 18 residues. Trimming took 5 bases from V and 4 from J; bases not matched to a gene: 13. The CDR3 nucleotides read TGTGCCAGCAGCCCACGGACTAGCGGGTATTCATATTACAATGAGCAGTTCTTC. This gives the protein CASSPRTSGYSYYNEQFF.

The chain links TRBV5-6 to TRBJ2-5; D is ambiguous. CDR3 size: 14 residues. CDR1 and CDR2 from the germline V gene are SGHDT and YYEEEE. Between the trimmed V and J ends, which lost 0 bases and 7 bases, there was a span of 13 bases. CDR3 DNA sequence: TGTGCCAGCAGCTTGGTTTCGGATCGAGGGACCCAGTACTTC. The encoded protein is CASSLVSDRGTQYF. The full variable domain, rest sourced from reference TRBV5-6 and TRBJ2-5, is DAGVTQSPTHLIKTRGQQVTLRCSPKSGHDTVSWYQQALGQGPQFIFQYYEEEERQRGNFPDRFSGHQFPNYSSELNVNALLLGDSALYLCASSLVSDRGTQYFGPGTRLLVL.

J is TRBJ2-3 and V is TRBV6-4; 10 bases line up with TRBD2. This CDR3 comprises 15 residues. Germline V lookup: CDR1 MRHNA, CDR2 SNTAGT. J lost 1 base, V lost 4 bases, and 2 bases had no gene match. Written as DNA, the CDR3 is TGTGCCAGCAGTGCCGGGACTAGCGGCACAGATACGCAGTATTTT. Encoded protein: CASSAGTSGTDTQYF.

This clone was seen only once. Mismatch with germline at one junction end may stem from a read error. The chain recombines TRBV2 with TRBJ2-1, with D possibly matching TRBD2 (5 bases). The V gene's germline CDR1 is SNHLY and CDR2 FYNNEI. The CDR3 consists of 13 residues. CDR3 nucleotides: TGTGCCAGCACCAACGGTTGGAGGAATGGGCAGTTCTTC. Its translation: CASTNGWRNGQFF.

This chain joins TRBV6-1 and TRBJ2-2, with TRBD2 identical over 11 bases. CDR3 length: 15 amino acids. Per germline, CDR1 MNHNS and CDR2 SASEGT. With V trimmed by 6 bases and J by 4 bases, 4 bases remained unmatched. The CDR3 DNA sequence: TGTGCCAGCAGCTGGACTAGCGGGTCCACCGGGGAGCTGTTTTTT. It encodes CASSWTSGSTGELFF.

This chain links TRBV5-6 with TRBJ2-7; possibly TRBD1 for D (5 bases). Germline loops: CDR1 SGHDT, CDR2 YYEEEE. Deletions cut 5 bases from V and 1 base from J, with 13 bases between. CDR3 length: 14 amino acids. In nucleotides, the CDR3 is TGTGCCAGCAGTGAGTGGGGCAGGTCCTACGAGCAGTACGTC. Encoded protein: CASSEWGRSYEQYV.

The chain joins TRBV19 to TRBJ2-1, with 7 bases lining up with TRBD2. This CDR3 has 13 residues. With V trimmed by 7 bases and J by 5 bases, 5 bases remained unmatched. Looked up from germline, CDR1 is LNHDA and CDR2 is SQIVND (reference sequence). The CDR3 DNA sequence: TGTGCCAGTAAAGAGGGAGGGCACAATGAGCAGTTCTTC. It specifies CASKEGGHNEQFF.

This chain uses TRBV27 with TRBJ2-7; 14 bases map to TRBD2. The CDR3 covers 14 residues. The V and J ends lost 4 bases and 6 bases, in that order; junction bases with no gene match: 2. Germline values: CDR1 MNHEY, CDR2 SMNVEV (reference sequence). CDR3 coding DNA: TGTGCCAGCAGTTCCGGGACTAGCGGGAGCGAGCAGTACGTC. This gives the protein CASSSGTSGSEQYV.

The chain's CDR3 is CASSPGREGPDTQYF. The CDR3 region has the DNA TGTGCCAGCAGCCCCGGGCGGGAGGGCCCAGATACGCAGTATTTT. The V call is TRBV6-4, the J call TRBJ2-3, with TRBD2 identical over 9 bases. CDR1 is MRHNA and CDR2 is SNTAGT in the germline V gene. V shed 6 bases and J 4 bases; nucleotides not matched to a gene: 8. The CDR3 is made up of 15 amino acids.

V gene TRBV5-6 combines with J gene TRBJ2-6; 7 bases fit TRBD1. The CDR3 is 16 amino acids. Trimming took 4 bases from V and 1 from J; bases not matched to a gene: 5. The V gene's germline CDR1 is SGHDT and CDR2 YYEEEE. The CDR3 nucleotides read TGTGCCAGCAGCCTAAAGACAGGGTCTGGGGCCAACGTCCTGACTTTC. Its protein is CASSLKTGSGANVLTF.